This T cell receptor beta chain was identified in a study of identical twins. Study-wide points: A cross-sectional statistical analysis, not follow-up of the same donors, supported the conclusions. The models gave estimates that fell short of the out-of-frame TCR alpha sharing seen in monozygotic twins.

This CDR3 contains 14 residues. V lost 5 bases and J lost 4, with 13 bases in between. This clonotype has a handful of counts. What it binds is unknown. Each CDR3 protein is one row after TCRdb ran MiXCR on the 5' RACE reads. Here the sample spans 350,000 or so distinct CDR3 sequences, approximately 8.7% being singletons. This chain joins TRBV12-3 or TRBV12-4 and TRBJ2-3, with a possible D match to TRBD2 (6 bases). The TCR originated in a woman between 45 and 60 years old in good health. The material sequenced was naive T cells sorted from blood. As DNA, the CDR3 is TGTGCCAGCAGTGCCGGGACTCTCTCAGATACGCAGTATTTT. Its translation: CASSAGTLSDTQYF.